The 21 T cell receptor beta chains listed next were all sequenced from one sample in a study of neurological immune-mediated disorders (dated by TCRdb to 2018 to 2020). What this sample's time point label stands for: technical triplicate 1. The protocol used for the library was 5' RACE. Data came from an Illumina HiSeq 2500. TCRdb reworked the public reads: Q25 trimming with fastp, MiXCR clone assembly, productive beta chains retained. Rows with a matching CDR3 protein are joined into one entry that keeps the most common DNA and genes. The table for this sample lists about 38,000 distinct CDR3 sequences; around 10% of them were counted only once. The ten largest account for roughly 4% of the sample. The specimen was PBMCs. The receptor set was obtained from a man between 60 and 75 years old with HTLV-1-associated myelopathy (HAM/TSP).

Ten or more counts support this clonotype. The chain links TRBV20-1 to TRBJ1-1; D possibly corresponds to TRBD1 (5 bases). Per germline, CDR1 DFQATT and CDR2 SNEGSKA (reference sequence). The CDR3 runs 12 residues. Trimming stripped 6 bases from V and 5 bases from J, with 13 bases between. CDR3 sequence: CSARQSRTEAFF. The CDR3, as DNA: TGCAGTGCGAGACAGTCTCGGACTGAAGCTTTCTTT.

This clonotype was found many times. The CDR3 nucleotides are TGTGCCAGCACTCGGACAGGGGGCGGCAATCAGCCCCAGCATTTT. This gives the protein CASTRTGGGNQPQHF. This chain joins TRBV6-2 or TRBV6-3 and TRBJ1-5, with TRBD1 matching 11 bases. Germline V CDR1 and CDR2: MNHEY, SVGEGT. V was clipped by 7 bases and J by 2 bases; unmatched bases: 4. The CDR3 has 15 residues.

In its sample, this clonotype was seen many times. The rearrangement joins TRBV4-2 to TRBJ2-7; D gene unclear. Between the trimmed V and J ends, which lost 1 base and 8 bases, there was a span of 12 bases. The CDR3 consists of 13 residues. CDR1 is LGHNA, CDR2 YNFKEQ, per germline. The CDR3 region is CASSQGNGVKQYF. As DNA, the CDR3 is TGTGCCAGCAGCCAAGGAAATGGCGTTAAGCAGTACTTC.

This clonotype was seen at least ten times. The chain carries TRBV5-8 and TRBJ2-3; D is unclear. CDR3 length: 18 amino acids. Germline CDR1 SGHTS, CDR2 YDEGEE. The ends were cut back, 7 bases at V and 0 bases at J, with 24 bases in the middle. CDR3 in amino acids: CASPTASPSLLSTDTQYF. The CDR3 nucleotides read TGTGCCAGCCCCACCGCGAGTCCCAGCTTACTTAGCACAGATACGCAGTATTTT.

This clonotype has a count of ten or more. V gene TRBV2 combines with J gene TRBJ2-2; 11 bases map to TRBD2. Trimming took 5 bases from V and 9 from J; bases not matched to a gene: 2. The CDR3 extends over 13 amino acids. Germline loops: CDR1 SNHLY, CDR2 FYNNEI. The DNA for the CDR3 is TGTGCCAGCAGTACTAGCGGGAGTTGGGAGCTGTTTTTT. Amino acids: CASSTSGSWELFF.

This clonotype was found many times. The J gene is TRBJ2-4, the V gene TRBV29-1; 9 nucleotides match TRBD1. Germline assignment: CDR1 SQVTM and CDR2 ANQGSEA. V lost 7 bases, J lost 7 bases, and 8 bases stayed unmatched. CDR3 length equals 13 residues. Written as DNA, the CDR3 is TGCAGCGCCCAACAGGGGGCCGGGAACATTCAGTACTTC. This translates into CSAQQGAGNIQYF.

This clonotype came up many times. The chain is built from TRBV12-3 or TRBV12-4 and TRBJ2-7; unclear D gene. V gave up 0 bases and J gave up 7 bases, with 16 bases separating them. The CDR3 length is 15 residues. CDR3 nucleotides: TGTGCCAGCAGTTTAGCCCGGCCGGGTTGGAAAGAGCAGTACTTC. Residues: CASSLARPGWKEQYF.

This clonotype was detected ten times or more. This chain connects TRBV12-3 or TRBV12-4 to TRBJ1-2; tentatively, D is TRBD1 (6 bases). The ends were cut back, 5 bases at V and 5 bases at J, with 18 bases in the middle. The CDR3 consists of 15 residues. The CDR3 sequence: CASSLRARRGYGYTF. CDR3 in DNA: TGTGCCAGCAGTCTCCGGGCCCGGAGGGGGTATGGCTACACCTTC.

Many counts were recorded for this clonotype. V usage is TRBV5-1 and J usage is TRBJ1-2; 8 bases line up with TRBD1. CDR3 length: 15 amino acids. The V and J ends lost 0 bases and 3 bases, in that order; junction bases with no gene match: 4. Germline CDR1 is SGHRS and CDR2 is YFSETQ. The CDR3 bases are TGCGCCAGCAGCTTGGGGTCAGGGGGCGACTATGGCTACACCTTC. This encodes CASSLGSGGDYGYTF.

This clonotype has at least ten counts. For the CDR3, the DNA is TGTGCCAGCAGTCCCGGTGTAGCGGGAGCAAGCGAGCAGTACTTC. It encodes CASSPGVAGASEQYF. The chain couples TRBV12-3 or TRBV12-4 to TRBJ2-7, with TRBD2 matching over 9 bases. The CDR3 sequence is 15 residues long. J lost 6 bases, V lost 5 bases, and 11 bases had no gene match.

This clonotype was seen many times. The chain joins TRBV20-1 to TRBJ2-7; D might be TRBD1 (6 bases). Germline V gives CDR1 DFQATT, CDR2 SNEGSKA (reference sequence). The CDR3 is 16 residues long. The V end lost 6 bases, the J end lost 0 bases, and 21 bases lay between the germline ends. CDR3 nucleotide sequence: TGCAGTGCCCGCATCGGGCAGGGGTCTCACTCCTACGAGCAGTACTTC. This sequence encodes CSARIGQGSHSYEQYF.

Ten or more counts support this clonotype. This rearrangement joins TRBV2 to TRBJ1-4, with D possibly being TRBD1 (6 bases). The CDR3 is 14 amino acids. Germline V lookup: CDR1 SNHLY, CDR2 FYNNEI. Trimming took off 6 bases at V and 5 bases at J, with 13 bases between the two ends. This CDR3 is CASRTDSLNEKLFF. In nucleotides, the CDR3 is TGTGCCAGCAGAACGGACAGCTTAAATGAAAAACTGTTTTTT.

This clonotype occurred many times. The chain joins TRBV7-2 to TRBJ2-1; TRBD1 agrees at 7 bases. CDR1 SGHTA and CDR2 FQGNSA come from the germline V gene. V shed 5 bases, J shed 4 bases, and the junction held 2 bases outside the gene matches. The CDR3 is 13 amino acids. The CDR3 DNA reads TGTGCCAGCAGCCCAGGGGGTTACAATGAGCAGTTCTTC. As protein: CASSPGGYNEQFF. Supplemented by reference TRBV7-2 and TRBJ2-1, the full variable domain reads GAGVSQSPSNKVTEKGKDVELRCDPISGHTALYWYRQSLGQGLEFLIYFQGNSAPDKSGLPSDRFSAERTGGSVSTLTIQRTQQEDSAVYLCASSPGGYNEQFFGPGTRLTVL.

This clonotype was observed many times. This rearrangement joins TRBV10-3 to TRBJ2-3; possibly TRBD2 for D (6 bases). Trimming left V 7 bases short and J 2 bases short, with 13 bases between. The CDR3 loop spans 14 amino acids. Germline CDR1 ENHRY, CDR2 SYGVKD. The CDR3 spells CAIKPGLNTDTQYF. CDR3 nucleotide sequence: TGTGCCATCAAGCCGGGACTGAACACAGATACGCAGTATTTT.

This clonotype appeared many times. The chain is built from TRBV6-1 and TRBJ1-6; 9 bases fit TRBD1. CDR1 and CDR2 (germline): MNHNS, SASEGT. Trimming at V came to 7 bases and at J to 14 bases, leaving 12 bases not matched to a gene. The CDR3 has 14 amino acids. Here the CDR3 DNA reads TGTGCCAGCACTATGGGACAGGGCGGGTCGGCCCTCCACTTT. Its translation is CASTMGQGGSALHF.

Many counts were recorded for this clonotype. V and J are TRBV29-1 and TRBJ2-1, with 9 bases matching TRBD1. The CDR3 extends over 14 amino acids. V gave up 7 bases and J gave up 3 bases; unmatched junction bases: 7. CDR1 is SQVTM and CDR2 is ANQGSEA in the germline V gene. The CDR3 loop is CSGGQGYSYNEQFF. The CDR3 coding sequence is TGCAGCGGCGGACAGGGGTACAGCTACAATGAGCAGTTCTTC.

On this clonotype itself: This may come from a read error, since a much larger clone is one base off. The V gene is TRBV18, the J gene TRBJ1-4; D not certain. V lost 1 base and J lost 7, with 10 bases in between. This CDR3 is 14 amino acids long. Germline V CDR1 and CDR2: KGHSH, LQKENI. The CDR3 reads CASSPRLTGEKLFF. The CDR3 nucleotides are TGTGCCAGCTCACCACGGCTAACTGGTGAAAAACTGTTTTTT.

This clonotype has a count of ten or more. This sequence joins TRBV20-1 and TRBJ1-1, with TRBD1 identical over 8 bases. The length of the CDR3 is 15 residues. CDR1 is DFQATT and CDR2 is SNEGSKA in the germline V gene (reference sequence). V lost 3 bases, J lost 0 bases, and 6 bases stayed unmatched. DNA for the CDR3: TGCAGTGCTAGTGGGACAGGCGGGTTGAACACTGAAGCTTTCTTT. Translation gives CSASGTGGLNTEAFF.

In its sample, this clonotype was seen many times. CDR3 coding DNA: TGTGCCAGCAAAGACAGGGTCAACATGGAGACCCAGTACTTC. Residues: CASKDRVNMETQYF. V and J are TRBV2 and TRBJ2-5; 7 positions match TRBD1. The CDR3 is 14 amino acids. Per the germline V gene, CDR1 is SNHLY and CDR2 is FYNNEI. The ends lost 7 bases at V and 5 bases at J; junction bases unmatched: 10.

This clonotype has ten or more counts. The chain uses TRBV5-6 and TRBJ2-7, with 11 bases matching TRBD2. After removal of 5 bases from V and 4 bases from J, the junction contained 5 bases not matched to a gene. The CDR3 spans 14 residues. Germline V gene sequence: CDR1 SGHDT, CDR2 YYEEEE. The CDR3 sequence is CASSSGLADYEQYF. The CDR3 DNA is TGTGCCAGCAGTTCGGGACTAGCGGATTACGAGCAGTACTTC.

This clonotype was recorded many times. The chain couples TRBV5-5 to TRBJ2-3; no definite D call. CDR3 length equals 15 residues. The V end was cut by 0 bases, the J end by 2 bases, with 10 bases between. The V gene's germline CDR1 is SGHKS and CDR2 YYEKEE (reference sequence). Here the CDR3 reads CASSLGWPNTDTQYF. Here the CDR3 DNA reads TGTGCCAGCAGCTTGGGGTGGCCCAACACAGATACGCAGTATTTT.